The sequence of this T cell receptor beta chain was determined in a study of cytomegalovirus exposure and HLA in healthy donors. Study in general: Approximately 81% of approximately 400 genotyped donors fell in the Caucasian-associated ancestry cluster. Overall study results and limits: DRB1 showed the most TCR associations and HLA-C the fewest in a later analysis, as rates varied by HLA locus.

The CDR3 is made up of 13 amino acids. Germline trimming cut 3 bases from V and 4 bases from J; bases unmatched to any gene: 1. The germline V gene encodes CDR1 ENHRY and CDR2 SYGVKD. Comment on this clone: Its specificity is not known.

The PCR employed 60 Vbeta primers together with 13 Jbeta primers. Authors' analysis steps: In a later analysis, around 10 million of approximately 86 million unique beta chains occurred in at least two donors. Data came from immunoSEQ multiplex PCR; TCRdb stores just in-frame clones and leaves some out. The V and J calls and the clone size are those of that table, but D and trimming were determined from the DNA. The table has more than 85,000 clones, roughly 70% seen once. Source material: PBMCs. V usage is TRBV10-3 and J usage is TRBJ2-7, with TRBD2 matching 9 bases. This TCR came from a woman between 18 and 29 years old in good health and CMV-seropositive. The CDR3 DNA follows: TGTGCCATCAGTGATAGCGGGAGTTACGAGCAGTACTTC. The encoded protein is CAISDSGSYEQYF.